A selection of T cell receptor beta chains follows, all from one sample in a study of OX40 agonist ivuxolimab in advanced cancers. Only in-frame clones appear in the TCRdb table, and some are missing; sequencing was by immunoSEQ multiplex PCR. The table shows tens of thousands of clones, with 84% occurring only once. The specimen comprised CD4+ or CD8+ T cells sorted from blood, sampled in a trial of the OX40 agonist ivuxolimab. The receptors shown here come from an adult with an advanced solid tumor such as melanoma, head and neck, liver or kidney cancer. Both conserved end residues are part of each CDR3. A D gene is named only where the DNA matches it firmly. Clone size appears in some rows only: once, few, many, or a class for an expanded clone.

NA,NA,TRBJ2-3,TRBV7-8,TGTGCCAGCAGCGCACAGGGACGCACAGATACGCAGTATTTT,CASSAQGRTDTQYF
TRBD2,many,TRBJ2-3,TRBV30,TGTGCCTACTTGACTAGCAGTGGCACAGATACGCAGTATTTT,CAYLTSSGTDTQYF
TRBD1,NA,TRBJ2-7,TRBV4-1,TGCGCCAGCAGCCAAAGGGGAGGGACAGGGATAAACGAGCAGTACTTC,CASSQRGGTGINEQYF
TRBD2,NA,TRBJ2-1,TRBV9,TGTGCCAGCTCAGCGGGAGAATTAAATGAGCAGTTCTTC,CASSAGELNEQFF
NA,NA,TRBJ1-2,TRBV27,TGTGCCAGCAGTCTGGGAGGGGCCTATGGCTACACCTTC,CASSLGGAYGYTF
NA,NA,TRBJ2-1,TRBV7-3,TGTGCCAGCAGCAAAAATAGGGGTGGCGATGAGCAGTTCTTC,CASSKNRGGDEQFF
TRBD1,NA,TRBJ1-2,TRBV11-2,TGTGCCAGCAGCCCTATAAACTTGGGACAGGTTAATGGCTACACCTTC,CASSPINLGQVNGYTF
NA,few,TRBJ1-6,TRBV6-9,TGTGCCAGATATCAAGTCGCCCTCCACTTT,CARYQVALHF
TRBD1,NA,TRBJ1-4,TRBV6-5,TGTGCCAGCAGCTCGGACAGGGGCTGGGAAAAACTGTTTTTT,CASSSDRGWEKLFF
NA,NA,TRBJ1-6,TRBV28,TGTGCCAGCGCCAGGGAGAATAATTCACCCCTCCACTTT,CASARENNSPLHF
NA,once,TRBJ2-1,TRBV19,TGTGCCAGTAGTCCGGCACACACAGCATACAATGAGCAGTTCTTC,CASSPAHTAYNEQFF
NA,NA,TRBJ2-5,TRBV2,TGTGCCAGCAGTGAATATGGCGGGGCAAAAGAGACCCAGTACTTC,CASSEYGGAKETQYF
NA,NA,TRBJ1-5,TRBV9,TGTGCCAGCAGCCGGGGGGTAAGCAATCAGCCCCAGCATTTT,CASSRGVSNQPQHF
NA,NA,TRBJ2-1,TRBV10-3,TGTGCCATCAGTGGGGACCGCAATGAGCAGTTCTTC,CAISGDRNEQFF
NA,NA,TRBJ1-3,TRBV7-9,TGTGCCAGCAGCTCGCCTGGAGGGACTGGAAACACCATATATTTT,CASSSPGGTGNTIYF
NA,NA,TRBJ2-2,TRBV5-6,TGTGCCAGCAGCTTGAAGAGGGAGAACACCGGGGAGCTGTTTTTT,CASSLKRENTGELFF
TRBD1,NA,TRBJ2-7,TRBV5-4,TGTGCCAGCAGCGCGCTAGGGGACAGGGTACCCTACGAGCAGTACTTC,CASSALGDRVPYEQYF
NA,NA,TRBJ2-7,TRBV27,TGTGCCAGCAGTTTATCAGGGGCCGGCTACGAGCAGTACTTC,CASSLSGAGYEQYF
NA,NA,TRBJ2-3,TRBV10-2,TGCGCCAGCAGTGAGTCCCTCCTCCAAGATACGCAGTATTTT,CASSESLLQDTQYF
NA,NA,TRBJ2-7,TRBV5-1,TGCGCCAGCAGCTCGAGCTCCTACGAGCAGTACTTC,CASSSSSYEQYF
TRBD2,NA,TRBJ2-7,TRBV4-2,TGTGCCAGCAGCCAAGGGACTAGCGGGAGAGGCGAGCAGTACTTC,CASSQGTSGRGEQYF
NA,NA,TRBJ1-5,TRBV7-8,TGTGCCAGCAGCCCCATGTGGGACCCGAGCAATCAGCCCCAGCATTTT,CASSPMWDPSNQPQHF
NA,NA,TRBJ2-7,TRBV7-9,TGTGCCAGCAGCTTTACTAGGGACGAGCAGTACTTC,CASSFTRDEQYF
TRBD1,NA,TRBJ2-7,TRBV5-1,TGCGCCAGCAGCTCCGGACAGGGTTACGAGCAGTACTTC,CASSSGQGYEQYF
NA,NA,TRBJ2-1,TRBV9,TGTGCCAGCAGCGTCGGCGGGGCACTCTACAATGAGCAGTTCTTC,CASSVGGALYNEQFF
NA,NA,TRBJ2-1,TRBV5-1,TGCGCCAGCAGCTTGGTGGGAGCTGAGCAGTTCTTC,CASSLVGAEQFF
NA,NA,TRBJ2-3,TRBV4-2,TGTGCCAGCAGCCAAAGAGGGATGACAGATACGCAGTATTTT,CASSQRGMTDTQYF
NA,medium-sized,TRBJ2-3,TRBV5-3,NA,CARSRRVPVCPADTQYF
TRBD1,NA,TRBJ1-2,TRBV14,TGTGCCAGCAGCCAAGAAGTAGACGCAGGGGGCCAGTATGGCTACACCTTC,CASSQEVDAGGQYGYTF
NA,NA,TRBJ2-2,TRBV29-1,TGCAGCGCCGGAGGGGGGTCTACCGGGGAGCTGTTTTTT,CSAGGGSTGELFF
NA,NA,TRBJ2-7,TRBV6-1,TGTGCCAGCTCCGCGGAGGAGCAGTACTTC,CASSAEEQYF
TRBD1,NA,TRBJ2-7,TRBV6-1,TGTGCCAGCAGTGAAATGGGACAGGGGTTCTACGAGCAGTACTTC,CASSEMGQGFYEQYF
NA,few,TRBJ2-1,TRBV14,TGTGCCAGCAGCCCAGGGGATGAGCAGTTCTTC,CASSPGDEQFF
NA,NA,TRBJ1-3,TRBV5-4,TGTGCCAGCTCTACTGGAAACACCATATATTTT,CASSTGNTIYF
NA,NA,TRBJ1-2,TRBV28,NA,CASSSSGFYGYTF
TRBD2,NA,TRBJ2-1,TRBV4-2,TGTGCCAGCAGCCCCCTCAGCGGGGGGAACAATGAGCAGTTCTTC,CASSPLSGGNNEQFF
NA,NA,TRBJ2-5,TRBV7-9,TGTGCCAGCAGCTCCACCGGGCCAGCTGCGACCCAGTACTTC,CASSSTGPAATQYF
TRBD2,NA,TRBJ2-3,TRBV10-1,TGCGCCAGCAGTGAGTCTATGGGAGGGTCAGATACGCAGTATTTT,CASSESMGGSDTQYF
TRBD2,NA,TRBJ2-7,TRBV9,TGTGCCAGCAGCTTTGGACTAGCGGCTTACGAGCAGTACTTC,CASSFGLAAYEQYF
NA,NA,TRBJ2-7,TRBV19,TGTGCCAGTAACATGGGACCCTCCTACGAGCAGTACTTC,CASNMGPSYEQYF
NA,NA,TRBJ2-7,TRBV10-1,TGCGCCAGCTCCCTTAACCGGCGGGAGCAGTACTTC,CASSLNRREQYF
NA,medium-sized,TRBJ2-4,TRBV28,TGTGCCAGCAGTTTGGGTGGGGCAGGGGGGTTCTCGAACATTCAGTACTTC,CASSLGGAGGFSNIQYF